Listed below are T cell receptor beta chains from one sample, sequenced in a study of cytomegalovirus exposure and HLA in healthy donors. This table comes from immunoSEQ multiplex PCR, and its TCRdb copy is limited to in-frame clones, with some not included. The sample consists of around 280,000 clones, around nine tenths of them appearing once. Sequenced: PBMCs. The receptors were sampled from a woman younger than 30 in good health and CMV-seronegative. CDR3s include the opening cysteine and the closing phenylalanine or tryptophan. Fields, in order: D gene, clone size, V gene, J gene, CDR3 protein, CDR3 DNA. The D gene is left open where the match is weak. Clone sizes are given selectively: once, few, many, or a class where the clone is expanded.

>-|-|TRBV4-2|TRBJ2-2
CASSQDRGPGGELFF
TGTGCCAGCAGCCAAGACAGGGGCCCCGGGGGGGAGCTGTTTTTT
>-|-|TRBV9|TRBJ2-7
CASSPLGGTHEQYF
TGTGCCAGCAGCCCCCTAGGAGGGACGCACGAGCAGTACTTC
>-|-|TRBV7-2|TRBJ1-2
CASSVNNGGFYGYTF
TGTGCCAGCAGCGTCAACAACGGCGGGTTCTATGGCTACACCTTC
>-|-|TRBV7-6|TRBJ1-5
CASSLVFGEPQHF
TGTGCCAGCAGCTTAGTGTTCGGGGAGCCCCAGCATTTT
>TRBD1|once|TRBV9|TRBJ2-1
CASSESTTGYNEQFF
TGTGCCAGCAGCGAATCTACGACAGGGTACAATGAGCAGTTCTTC
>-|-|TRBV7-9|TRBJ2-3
CASSLPAGLTDTQYF
TGTGCCAGCAGCTTACCCGCGGGGCTTACAGATACGCAGTATTTT
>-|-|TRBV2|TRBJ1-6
CASFVRINSPLHF
TGTGCCAGCTTTGTCAGAATTAATTCACCCCTCCACTTT
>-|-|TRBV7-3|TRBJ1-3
CASSLYPQGNTIYF
TGTGCCAGCAGCTTATATCCACAGGGAAACACCATATATTTT
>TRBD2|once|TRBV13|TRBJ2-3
CASSFSAGGLDTQYF
TGTGCCAGCAGCTTTTCAGCGGGGGGGTTGGATACGCAGTATTTT
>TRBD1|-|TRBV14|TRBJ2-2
CASSPTGTGAQNTGELFF
TGTGCCAGCAGCCCAACCGGGACAGGGGCGCAGAACACCGGGGAGCTGTTTTTT
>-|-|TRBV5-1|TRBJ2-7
CASSLYQQGLGNEQYF
TGCGCCAGCAGCTTGTACCAGCAGGGCTTGGGGAACGAGCAGTACTTC
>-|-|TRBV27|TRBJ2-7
CASSLGQGTYEQYF
TGTGCCAGCAGTTTAGGGCAGGGAACCTACGAGCAGTACTTC
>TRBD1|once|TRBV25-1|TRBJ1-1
CASSYSTGGLEAFF
TGTGCCAGCAGTTACAGTACAGGGGGCCTTGAAGCTTTCTTT
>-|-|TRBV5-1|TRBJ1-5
CASRLTVNSNQPQHF
TGCGCCAGCAGGCTTACAGTGAATAGCAATCAGCCCCAGCATTTT
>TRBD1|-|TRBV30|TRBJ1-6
CAWRGTGAYNSPLHF
TGTGCCTGGAGGGGGACAGGGGCTTATAATTCACCCCTCCACTTT
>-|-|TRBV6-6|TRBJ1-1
CASTQGHAAFF
TGTGCCAGCACACAGGGTCATGCGGCTTTCTTT
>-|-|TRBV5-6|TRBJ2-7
CASSFGRGVYEQYF
TGTGCCAGCAGCTTTGGCCGCGGGGTCTACGAGCAGTACTTC
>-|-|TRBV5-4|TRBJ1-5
CASSLGGGQPQHF
TGTGCCAGCAGCTTGGGCGGCGGTCAGCCCCAGCATTTT
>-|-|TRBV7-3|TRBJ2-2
CASSLSAGELFF
TGTGCCAGCAGCTTATCCGCCGGGGAGCTGTTTTTT
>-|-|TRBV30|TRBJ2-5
CAWKGGAPEETQYF
TGTGCCTGGAAGGGGGGGGCCCCTGAAGAGACCCAGTACTTC
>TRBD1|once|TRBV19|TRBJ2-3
CASSKPGGDGVDTQYF
TGTGCCAGTAGTAAACCAGGGGGCGATGGGGTAGATACGCAGTATTTT
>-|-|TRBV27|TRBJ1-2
CASTRYGADPDEGYTF
TGTGCCAGCACCCGATATGGGGCAGATCCGGATGAAGGCTACACCTTC
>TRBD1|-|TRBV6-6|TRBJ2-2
CASSSGTGGTGELLF
TGTGCCAGCAGTTCTGGGACAGGCGGCACCGGGGAGCTGCTTTTT
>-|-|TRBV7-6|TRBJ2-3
CASSLVSAGQGIDTQYF
TGTGCCAGCAGCTTAGTATCGGCAGGCCAAGGAATAGATACGCAGTATTTT
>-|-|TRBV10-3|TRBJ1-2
CAIKGDGATHLNYGYTF
TGTGCCATCAAGGGGGACGGGGCAACACACCTTAACTATGGCTACACCTTC
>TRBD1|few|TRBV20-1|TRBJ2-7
CSADRGYEQYF
TGCAGTGCGGACAGGGGTTACGAGCAGTACTTC
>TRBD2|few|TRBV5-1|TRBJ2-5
CASSPGLAGVTQETQYF
TGCGCCAGCAGCCCGGGACTAGCGGGGGTCACACAAGAGACCCAGTACTTC
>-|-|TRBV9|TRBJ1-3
CASSDYGISGNTIYF
TGTGCCAGCAGTGATTACGGGATCTCTGGAAACACCATATATTTT
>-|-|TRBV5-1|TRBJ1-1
CASRLGGGRVNTEAFF
TGCGCCAGCAGGCTGGGGGGAGGCAGGGTGAACACTGAAGCTTTCTTT
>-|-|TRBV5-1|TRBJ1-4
CASSLLATNEKLFF
TGCGCCAGCAGCTTACTTGCAACTAATGAAAAACTGTTTTTT
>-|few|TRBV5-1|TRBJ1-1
CASSLGTALNTEAFF
TGCGCCAGCAGCTTGGGGACAGCCTTGAACACTGAAGCTTTCTTT
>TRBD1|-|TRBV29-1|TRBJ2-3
CSVPPGQGAVDTQYF
TGCAGCGTCCCACCGGGACAGGGGGCGGTAGATACGCAGTATTTT
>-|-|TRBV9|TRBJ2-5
CASSVAGAQETQYF
TGTGCCAGCAGCGTAGCAGGTGCTCAAGAGACCCAGTACTTC
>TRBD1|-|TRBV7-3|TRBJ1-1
CASSLEGQAPNTEAFF
TGTGCCAGCAGCTTAGAGGGACAGGCGCCGAACACTGAAGCTTTCTTT
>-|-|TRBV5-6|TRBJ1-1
CASSLGSAGEAFF
TGTGCCAGCAGCTTGGGGTCGGCAGGGGAAGCTTTCTTT
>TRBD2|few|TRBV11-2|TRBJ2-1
CASSPKTPLAGSYNEQFF
TGTGCCAGCAGTCCTAAAACCCCACTAGCGGGCTCCTACAATGAGCAGTTCTTC
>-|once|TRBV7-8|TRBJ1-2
CASSLGHGPLIYGYTF
TGTGCCAGCAGCTTAGGTCATGGGCCGCTTATTTATGGCTACACCTTC
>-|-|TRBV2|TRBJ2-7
CASLLEFFYEQYF
TGTGCCAGCCTGCTAGAATTTTTCTACGAGCAGTACTTC
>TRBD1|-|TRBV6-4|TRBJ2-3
CASRATGGTDTQYF
TGTGCCAGCCGGGCGACAGGGGGCACAGATACGCAGTATTTT
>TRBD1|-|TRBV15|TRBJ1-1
CATSRGGTQGRSEAFF
TGTGCCACCAGCAGAGGTGGGACACAGGGGAGGTCGGAAGCTTTCTTT
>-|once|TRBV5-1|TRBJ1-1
CASSLDGRTEAFF
TGCGCCAGCAGCTTGGACGGGAGGACTGAAGCTTTCTTT